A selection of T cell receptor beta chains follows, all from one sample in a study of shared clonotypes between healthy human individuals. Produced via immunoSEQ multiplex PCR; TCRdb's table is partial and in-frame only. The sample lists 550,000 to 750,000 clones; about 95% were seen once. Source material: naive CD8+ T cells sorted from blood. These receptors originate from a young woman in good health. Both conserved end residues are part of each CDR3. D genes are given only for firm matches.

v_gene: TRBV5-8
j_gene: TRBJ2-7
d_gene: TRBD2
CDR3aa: CASSKGLAGAYEQYF

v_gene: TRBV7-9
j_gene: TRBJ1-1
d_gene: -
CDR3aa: CASSSGEYNTEAFF

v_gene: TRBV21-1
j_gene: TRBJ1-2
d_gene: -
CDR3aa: CASSKVKLGRADYGYTF

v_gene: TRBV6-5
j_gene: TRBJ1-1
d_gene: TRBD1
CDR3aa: CASGDRGNTEAFF

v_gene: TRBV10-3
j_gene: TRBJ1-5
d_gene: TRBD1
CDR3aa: CAISDRYGQGGQPQHF

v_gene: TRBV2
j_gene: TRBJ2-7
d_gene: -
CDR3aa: CAGGSDMDYEQYF

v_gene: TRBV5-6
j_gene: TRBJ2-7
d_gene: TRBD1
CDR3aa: CASSFPSTGLYYEQYF

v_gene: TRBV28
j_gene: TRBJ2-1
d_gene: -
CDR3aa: CASSLAYNEQFF

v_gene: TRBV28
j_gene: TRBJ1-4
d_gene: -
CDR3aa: CASTVQGRNREKLFF

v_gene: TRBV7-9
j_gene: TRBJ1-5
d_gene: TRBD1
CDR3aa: CASSSTGTGHQPQHF

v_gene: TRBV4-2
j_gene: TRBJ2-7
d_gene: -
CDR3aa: CASSQGYGSSSYEQYF

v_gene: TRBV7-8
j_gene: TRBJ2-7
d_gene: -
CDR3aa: CASSLTGGPSYEQYF

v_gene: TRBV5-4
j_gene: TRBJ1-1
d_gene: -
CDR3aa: CASSTGSEAFF

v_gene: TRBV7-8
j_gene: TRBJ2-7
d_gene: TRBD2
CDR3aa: CASSPGEGRSSYEQYF

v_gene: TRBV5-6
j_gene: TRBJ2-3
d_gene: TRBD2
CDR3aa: CASSLRPGGWVTDTQYF

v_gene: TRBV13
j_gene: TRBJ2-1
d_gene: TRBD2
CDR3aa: CASSTTAGDEQFF

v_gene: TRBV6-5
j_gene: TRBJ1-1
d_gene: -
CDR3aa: CASSGWGENTEAFF

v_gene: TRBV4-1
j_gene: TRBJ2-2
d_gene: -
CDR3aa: CASSQGLSTGELFF

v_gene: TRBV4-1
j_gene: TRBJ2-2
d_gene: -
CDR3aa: CASSQSPINLNTGELFF

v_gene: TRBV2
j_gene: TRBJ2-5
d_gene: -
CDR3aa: CASSQGRRESQETQYF

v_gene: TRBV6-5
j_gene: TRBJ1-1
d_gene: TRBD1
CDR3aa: CASSGDSYRTEAFF

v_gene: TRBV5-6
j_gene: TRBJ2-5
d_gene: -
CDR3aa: CASSLVRGMETQYF

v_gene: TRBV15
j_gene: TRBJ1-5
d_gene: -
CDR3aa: CATKNRDSNQPQHF

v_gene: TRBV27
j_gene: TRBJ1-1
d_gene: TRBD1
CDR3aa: CASSSGQGMNTEAFF

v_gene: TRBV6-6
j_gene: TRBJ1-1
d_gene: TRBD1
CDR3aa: CASSLGQASTEAFF

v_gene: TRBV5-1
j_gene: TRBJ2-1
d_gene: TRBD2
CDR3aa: CASAGTSAYNEQFF

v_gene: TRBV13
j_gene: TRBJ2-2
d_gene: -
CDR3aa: CASSLGTVTGELFF

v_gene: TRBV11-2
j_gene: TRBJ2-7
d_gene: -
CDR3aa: CASSLGLAPYEQYF

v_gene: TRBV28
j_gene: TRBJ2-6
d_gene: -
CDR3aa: CASSSPREAGANVLTF

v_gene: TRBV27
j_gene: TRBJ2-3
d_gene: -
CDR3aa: CASSLMDNAYSKQYF

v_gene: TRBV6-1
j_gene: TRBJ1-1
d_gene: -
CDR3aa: CASIRFTEAFF

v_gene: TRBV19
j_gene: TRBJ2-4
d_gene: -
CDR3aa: CASSIPMEGLLAKNIQYF

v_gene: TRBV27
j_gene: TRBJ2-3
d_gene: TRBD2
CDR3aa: CASSLYPPGLAEGDTQYF

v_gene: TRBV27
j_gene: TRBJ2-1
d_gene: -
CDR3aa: CASSFGDEQFF

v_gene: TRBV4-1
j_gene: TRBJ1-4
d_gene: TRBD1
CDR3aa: CASSLTGLGEKLFF

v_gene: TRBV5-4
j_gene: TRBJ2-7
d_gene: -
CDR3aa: CASSLEGTAPYF

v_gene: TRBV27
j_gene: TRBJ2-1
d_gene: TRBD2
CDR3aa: CASSLSSGGNEQFF

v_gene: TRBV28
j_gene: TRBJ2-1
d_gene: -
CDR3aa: CASSLRVSYNEQFF

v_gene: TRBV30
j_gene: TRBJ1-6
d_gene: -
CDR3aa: CAWTLDNNSPLHF

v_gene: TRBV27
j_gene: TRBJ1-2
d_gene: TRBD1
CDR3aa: CASSLSAGQRTYGYTF

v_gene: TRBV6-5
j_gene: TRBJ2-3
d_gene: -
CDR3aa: CASSPRTAYTDTQYF

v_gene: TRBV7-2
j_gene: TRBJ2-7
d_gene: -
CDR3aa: CASSHKGEGYEQYF

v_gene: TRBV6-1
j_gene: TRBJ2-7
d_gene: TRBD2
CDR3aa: CASSHSGSYEQYF

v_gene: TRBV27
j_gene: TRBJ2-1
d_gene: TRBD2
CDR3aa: CASSPLAGVYNEQFF

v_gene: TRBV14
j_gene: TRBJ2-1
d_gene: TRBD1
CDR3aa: CASSQGTVGIDEQFF

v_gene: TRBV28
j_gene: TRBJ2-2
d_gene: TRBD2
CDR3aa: CASSLRTSGSFKAGELFF

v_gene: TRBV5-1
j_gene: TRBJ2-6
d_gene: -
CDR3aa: CASSSPGPNTLGPANVLTF

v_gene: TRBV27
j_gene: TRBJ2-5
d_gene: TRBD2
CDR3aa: CASSPTSGVAETQYF

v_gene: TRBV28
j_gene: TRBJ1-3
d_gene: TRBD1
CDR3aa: CASRFTGQGMVLGNTIYF

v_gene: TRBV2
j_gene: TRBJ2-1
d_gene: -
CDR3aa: CASSVWVGESREQFF

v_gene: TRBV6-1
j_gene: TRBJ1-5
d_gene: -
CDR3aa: CASSDQSAAPQPQHF

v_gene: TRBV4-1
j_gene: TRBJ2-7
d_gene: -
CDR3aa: CASSQDAPYEQYF

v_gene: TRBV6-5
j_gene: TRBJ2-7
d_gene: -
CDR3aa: CASSNPGLLPYEQYF

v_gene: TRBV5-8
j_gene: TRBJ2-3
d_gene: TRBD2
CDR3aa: CASSLLLADYTDTQYF

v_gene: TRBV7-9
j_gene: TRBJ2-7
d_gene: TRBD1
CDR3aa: CASSSGQGVSYEQYF